A single sample is the source of the 10 T cell receptor beta chains below, sequenced in a study of blood T cell repertoires in COVID-19. This table comes from immunoSEQ multiplex PCR, and its TCRdb copy is limited to in-frame clones, with some not included. The repertoire has 230,000 or so clones, more than 75% of them found once; the top ten carry 1.9%. Sequencing was carried out using peripheral blood. The receptors originated from a middle-aged man with active or convalescent COVID-19.

This chain links TRBV15 with TRBJ2-3; 10 bases agree with TRBD2. The CDR3 runs 17 residues. Germline V gene lookup returns CDR1 LNHNV and CDR2 YYDKDF (reference sequence). The V segment lost 0 bases and the J segment 4 bases; nucleotides outside the gene matches: 7. The CDR3 region has the DNA TGTGCCACCAGCAGAGATCTCCAAGCGGGAGGGGCAGATACGCAGTATTTT. This encodes CATSRDLQAGGADTQYF.

The rearrangement joins TRBV5-4 to TRBJ2-1, with 7 bases that match TRBD2. CDR3 size: 16 residues. V dropped 4 bases and J dropped 2; count of bases not matched to a gene: 9. CDR1 and CDR2 from the germline V gene are SGHNT and YYREEE (reference sequence). CDR3 residues: CASSLVAGAAYNEQFF. The CDR3 coding sequence is TGTGCCAGCAGCCTCGTCGCGGGAGCGGCCTACAATGAGCAGTTCTTC.

The CDR3 region has the DNA TGTGCCAGCAGCGTAGGGAGGGTACATTCGACTAATGAAAAACTGTTTTTT. Amino acids: CASSVGRVHSTNEKLFF. The chain is built from TRBV9 and TRBJ1-4; D gene uncertain. This CDR3 has 17 amino acids. V lost 0 bases and J lost 2, with 14 bases in between. Germline V gene data show CDR1 as SGDLS and CDR2 as YYNGEE.

This clone was counted a few times. The J gene is TRBJ1-5, the V gene TRBV6-5; tentatively, D is TRBD1 (6 bases). The CDR3 is 12 amino acids. Germline CDR1 is MNHEY and CDR2 is SVGAGI. The DNA for the CDR3 is TGTGCTGCAGCAAGGGGGAACCAGCCCCAGCATTTT. This gives the protein CAAARGNQPQHF.

The chain is built from TRBV21-1 and TRBJ2-7; the table's D call, TRBD1, was not checked against the DNA. TRBV21-1 counts as a pseudogene. The CDR3 has 15 residues. The CDR3 DNA reads as TGTGCCAGCAGCGAGGCCGGGACAGAGCCCTACGAGCAGTACTTC. As protein: CASSEAGTEPYEQYF.

The rearrangement joins TRBV18 to TRBJ1-6; 11 bases agree with TRBD1. The germline CDR1 and CDR2 sequences are KGHSH and LQKENI. V lost 3 bases and J lost 2; bases outside the gene matches: 9. The CDR3 has 19 amino acids. This CDR3 is CASSPQPPGQGAYNSPLHF. The CDR3 DNA reads as TGTGCCAGCTCACCTCAGCCTCCGGGACAGGGGGCCTATAATTCACCCCTCCACTTT.

The rearrangement uses TRBV6-5 and TRBJ1-2, with 9 bases matching TRBD1. This CDR3 is 13 amino acids long. V was clipped by 8 bases and J by 2 bases; unmatched bases: 3. Germline V CDR1 and CDR2: MNHEY, SVGAGI. For the CDR3, the DNA is TGTGCCAGCCGGACAGGGGTAAACTATGGCTACACCTTC. It yields the protein CASRTGVNYGYTF.

The chain carries TRBV29-1 and TRBJ2-2; 9 bases map to TRBD1. Germline CDR1 is SQVTM and CDR2 is ANQGSEA. This CDR3 comprises 14 residues. The V segment lost 7 bases and the J segment 6 bases; nucleotides outside the gene matches: 9. Here the CDR3 reads CSGEGQGLPGELFF. The CDR3 DNA reads TGCAGCGGGGAGGGACAGGGCCTTCCCGGGGAGCTGTTTTTT.

The chain joins TRBV30 to TRBJ1-2; D perhaps matches TRBD1 (6 bases). This CDR3 is 10 amino acids long. Per germline, CDR1 GTSNPN and CDR2 SVGIG (reference sequence). The ends were cut back, 7 bases at V and 12 bases at J, with 15 bases in the middle. CDR3 in DNA: TGTGCCTTCGGACAGAGTAGACACACCTTC. It codes for CAFGQSRHTF.

This chain links TRBV9 with TRBJ2-5; D possibly corresponds to TRBD1 (7 bases). Germline V CDR1 and CDR2: SGDLS, YYNGEE. The CDR3 loop spans 15 amino acids. V lost 1 base and J 3 bases, leaving 13 bases between the germline ends. CDR3 loop: CASSVTQGGEETQYF. DNA for the CDR3: TGTGCCAGCAGCGTAACCCAGGGGGGCGAAGAGACCCAGTACTTC.